This TCR beta chain was profiled in a study of control samples from healthy donors and cancer patients. Libraries were prepared by immunoSEQ multiplex PCR; TCRdb keeps only in-frame clonotypes and omits some of them. Of more than 75,000 clones in the sample, around nine tenths were seen once. This clone is a singleton in its sample. This CDR3 contains 12 residues. Deletions cut 3 bases from V and 7 bases from J, with 4 bases between. The germline V gene encodes CDR1 SGHVS and CDR2 FQNEAQ. The V and J genes are TRBV7-8 and TRBJ1-6; no clear D. This receptor was identified in a man between 50 and 59 years old in good health. The sequencing input was blood. DNA for the CDR3: TGTGCCAGCAGCTTGGCCAATTCACCCCTCCACTTT. Its translation: CASSLANSPLHF.